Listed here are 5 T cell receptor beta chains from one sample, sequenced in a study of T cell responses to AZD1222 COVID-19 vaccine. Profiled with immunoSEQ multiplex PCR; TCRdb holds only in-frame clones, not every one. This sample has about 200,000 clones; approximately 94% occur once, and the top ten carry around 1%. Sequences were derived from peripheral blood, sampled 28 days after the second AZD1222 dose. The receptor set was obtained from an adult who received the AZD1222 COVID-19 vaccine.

The CDR3 DNA reads TGTGCCAGTAACAGGGAAAACACCGGGGAGCTGTTTTTT. This translates into CASNRENTGELFF. The rearrangement uses TRBV19 and TRBJ2-2, with D perhaps matching TRBD1 (6 bases). CDR3 length: 13 residues. V was pared by 7 bases and J by 2 bases, with 8 bases between. CDR1 and CDR2 (germline): LNHDA, SQIVND (reference sequence). Full variable domain (missing parts from reference TRBV19 and TRBJ2-2): DGGITQSPKYLFRKEGQNVTLSCEQNLNHDAMYWYRQDPGQGLRLIYYSQIVNDFQKGDIAEGYSVSREKKESFPLTVTSAQKNPTAFYLCASNRENTGELFFGEGSRLTVL.

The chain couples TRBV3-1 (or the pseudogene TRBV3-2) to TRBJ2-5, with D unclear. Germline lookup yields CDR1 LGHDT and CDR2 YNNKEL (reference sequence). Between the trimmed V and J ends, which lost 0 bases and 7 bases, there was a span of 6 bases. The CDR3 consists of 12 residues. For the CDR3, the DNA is TGTGCCAGCAGCCAAGATTGGGTGACCCAGTACTTC. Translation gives CASSQDWVTQYF.

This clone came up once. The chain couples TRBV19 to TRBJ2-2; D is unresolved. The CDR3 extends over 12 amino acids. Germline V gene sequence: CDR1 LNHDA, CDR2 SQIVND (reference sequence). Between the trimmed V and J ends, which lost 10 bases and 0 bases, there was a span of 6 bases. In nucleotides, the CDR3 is TGTGCCACAACAGCGAACACCGGGGAGCTGTTTTTT. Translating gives CATTANTGELFF. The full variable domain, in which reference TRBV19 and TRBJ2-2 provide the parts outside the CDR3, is DGGITQSPKYLFRKEGQNVTLSCEQNLNHDAMYWYRQDPGQGLRLIYYSQIVNDFQKGDIAEGYSVSREKKESFPLTVTSAQKNPTAFYLCATTANTGELFFGEGSRLTVL.

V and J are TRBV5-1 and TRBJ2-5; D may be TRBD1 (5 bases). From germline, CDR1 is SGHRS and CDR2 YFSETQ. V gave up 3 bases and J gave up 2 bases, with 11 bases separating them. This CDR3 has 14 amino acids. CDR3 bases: TGCGCCAGCAGCTCAGGGAAGGGACAAGAGACCCAGTACTTC. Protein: CASSSGKGQETQYF.

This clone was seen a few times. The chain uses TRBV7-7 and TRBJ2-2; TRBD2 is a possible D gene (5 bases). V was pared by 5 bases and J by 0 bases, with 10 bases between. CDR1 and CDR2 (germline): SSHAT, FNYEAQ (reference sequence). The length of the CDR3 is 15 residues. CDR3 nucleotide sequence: TGTGCCAGCAGCGCCGGGGAAGCGAACACCGGGGAGCTGTTTTTT. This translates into CASSAGEANTGELFF. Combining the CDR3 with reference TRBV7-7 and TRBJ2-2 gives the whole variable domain GAGVSQSPRYKVTKRGQDVTLRCDPISSHATLYWYQQALGQGPEFLTYFNYEAQPDKSGLPSDRFSAERPEGSISTLTIQRTEQRDSAMYRCASSAGEANTGELFFGEGSRLTVL.